This T cell receptor (beta chain) was observed in a study of vaccination and CD4 T cells after COVID-19. About the study: Blood was drawn a median about 75 days post second dose, range 14 to 241.

By sample fraction, this clonotype is medium-sized. Its antigen is currently unknown. Described treatment: 10-day PBMC culture with coronavirus spike peptide pools or control peptides (ViraFEST assay). CD4+ T-cell collection from the unexposed donor predated the COVID-19 pandemic (2011-2018). Cell supply allowing, SARS-CoV-2 S/N and four cold-coronavirus spikes probed unexposed-donor CD4+ T cells. Germline V gene lookup returns CDR1 SNHLY and CDR2 FYNNEI. The V segment lost 6 bases and the J segment 3 bases; nucleotides outside the gene matches: 6. The CDR3 covers 14 residues. Cultured CD4+ T-cell DNA underwent Oncomine TCR Beta short-read sequencing. MiXCR was run by TCRdb on the PCR reads, yielding one entry per CDR3 protein. Here the sample spans around 1,400 distinct CDR3 sequences, 10% to 15% being singletons.

This receptor was obtained from a human donor in good health. Sequencing was done on a sample of CD4+ T cells from blood, cultured in vitro. V gene TRBV2 combines with J gene TRBJ1-1, with 8 bases identical to TRBD1. The CDR3 sequence is CASRPTGEYTEAFF. CDR3 nucleotides: TGTGCCAGCAGACCGACAGGGGAATACACTGAAGCTTTCTTT. Complete variable domain (other parts from reference TRBV2 and TRBJ1-1): EPEVTQTPSHQVTQMGQEVILRCVPISNHLYFYWYRQILGQKVEFLVSFYNNEISEKSEIFDDQFSVERPDGSNFTLKIRSTKLEDSAMYFCASRPTGEYTEAFFGQGTRLTVV.